A single sample gave rise to the 7 T cell receptor beta chains below, sequenced in a study of cytomegalovirus exposure and HLA in healthy donors. Primers included in the PCR were 60 Vbeta and 13 Jbeta primers. Repertoires were generated with immunoSEQ multiplex PCR, while TCRdb's copy carries only in-frame clones and drops some. The top ten clones hold 1.9% of a sample with about 83,000 clones, roughly four fifths of them seen once. The material sequenced was PBMCs. The receptors derive from a woman in her 30s in good health and CMV-seronegative.

This CDR3 is CASRSFRDRSTDTQYF. CDR3 coding DNA: TGTGCCAGCAGGAGCTTCAGAGACAGATCCACAGATACGCAGTATTTT. The chain recombines TRBV2 with TRBJ2-3; tentatively, D is TRBD1 (5 bases). With 6 bases removed from V and 2 bases from J, the gap between germline ends came to 18 bases. This CDR3 spans 16 amino acids. Germline-derived CDR1 and CDR2 are SNHLY and FYNNEI.

The rearrangement joins TRBV19 to TRBJ2-7; TRBD1 matches 9 bases. V lost 4 bases and J lost 4; bases outside the gene matches: 5. CDR3 length: 14 amino acids. The germline V gene encodes CDR1 LNHDA and CDR2 SQIVND (reference sequence). The CDR3 region has the DNA TGTGCCAGTAGTACCGGCGACAGGGGGTACGAGCAGTACTTC. It yields the protein CASSTGDRGYEQYF.

The chain couples TRBV7-3 to TRBJ1-1, with D unclear. The CDR3 has 12 amino acids. CDR1 and CDR2 (germline): SGHTA, FQGTGA. V lost 3 bases and J lost 4, with 6 bases in between. The CDR3 coding sequence is TGTGCCAGCAGCTTCACTCCCACTGAAGCTTTCTTT. It encodes CASSFTPTEAFF.

This clone was detected once. The chain joins TRBV5-5 to TRBJ1-2, with a weak D call TRBD1 (5 bases). Deletions cut 0 bases from V and 0 bases from J, with 9 bases between. The CDR3 has 15 amino acids. Germline loops: CDR1 SGHKS, CDR2 YYEKEE (reference sequence). CDR3 sequence: CASSLGGGTNYGYTF. The CDR3 nucleotides are TGTGCCAGCAGCTTGGGGGGGGGTACTAACTATGGCTACACCTTC.

The chain is built from TRBV9 and TRBJ2-5; 9 positions match TRBD1. V gave up 4 bases and J gave up 11 bases; unmatched junction bases: 12. Germline CDR1 and CDR2: SGDLS and YYNGEE. The CDR3 is 14 residues long. The CDR3 bases are TGTGCCAGCAGCAGGGGGACAGGGCCGTATGAGCAGTACTTC. Amino acids: CASSRGTGPYEQYF.

The rearrangement uses TRBV6-1 and TRBJ2-6, with D possibly TRBD1 on 6 matching bases. Germline CDR1 is MNHNS and CDR2 is SASEGT. The CDR3 has 16 amino acids. Trimming cost V 1 base and J 0 bases, with 7 bases left between them. The CDR3 sequence: CASSEETGSGANVLTF. Written as DNA, the CDR3 is TGTGCCAGCAGTGAAGAGACAGGCTCTGGGGCCAACGTCCTGACTTTC.

This clone came up a few times. The rearrangement links TRBV19 to TRBJ1-6; D unresolved. Germline V gives CDR1 LNHDA, CDR2 SQIVND (reference sequence). Trimming removed 6 bases from V and 7 bases from J, with 25 bases in between. This CDR3 region has 18 residues. This chain's CDR3 is CASSVRSGPRRKNSPLHF. In nucleotides, the CDR3 is TGTGCCAGTAGCGTCCGATCCGGTCCGCGGCGAAAGAATTCACCCCTCCACTTT.